This T cell receptor (beta chain) was sequenced during a study of T cells in Graves' hyperthyroidism and ophthalmopathy (dated by TCRdb to between 2018 and 2021). In terms of the full investigation: Peripheral blood was sampled at the time of initial diagnosis, prior to any treatment. To identify TCR V-J signatures that set the groups apart, the researchers used a discovery cohort of about a hundred patients, made up of under 50 with Graves' ophthalmopathy and around 58 with stable Graves' hyperthyroidism. Whether ophthalmopathy could be predicted prospectively was tested in an independent validation cohort made up of under 20 hyperthyroidism patients plus 17 patients who later progressed to ophthalmopathy. The 100 or so discovery patients were divided at random into training and test sets in a 7:3 ratio. In about 6 Graves' hyperthyroidism patients, the study also compared T-cell repertoires from thyroid tissue with T-cell repertoires from blood. Once sampling was done, hyperthyroidism patients were given methimazole at a starting dose of 30 mg daily, whereas ophthalmopathy patients were given high-dose intravenous methylprednisolone. The paper describes TCR Vbeta CDR3 sequencing of roughly 130 peripheral blood samples, made up of approximately 40 ophthalmopathy patients, 70 to 80 hyperthyroidism patients and 17 progressor patients. Findings and caveats that apply to the study as a whole: Most expanded thyroid clonotypes (frequency above 0.001) were also detected in blood, a finding suggesting that blood repertoires may reflect thyroid immune responses. Ophthalmopathy was separated from stable hyperthyroidism by a 13 V-J signature model, with over 85% sensitivity and roughly 81% specificity obtained in cross-validation and 80%/75% obtained in testing. No statistical method was used to set the sample size in advance, and investigators knew the group allocation. In validation, progression to ophthalmopathy was predicted by the model with about 70% sensitivity and approximately 78% specificity, a median of around 6.5 months before onset.

The TCR beta CDR3 regions were amplified from the RNA transcripts. For the first round of RT-PCR on the TCR CDR3, the HTBI primer set was used together with the Qiagen OneStep RT-PCR kit. Libraries were constructed in a second round of multiplex PCR, after which size selection and purification were performed. Sequencing of the libraries was done on an Illumina HiSeq2000 using paired-end 100 bp reads. From the authors' description of their analysis: SOAPnuke was used to process the raw data, throwing out any read that contained adapters or uncalled bases, had a mean Phred below 15, or lacked an exact constant-primer or identifier match. High-quality paired reads were merged with COPE v1.2.5, and unique nucleotide sequences were defined as clonotypes. MiTCR v1.1 was used to align the clonotypes against IMGT TRBV, TRBD and TRBJ reference segments. The analysis included only V-J combinations with a frequency above 0.0001, which together covered 99% to 99.2% of the repertoires. The TCS score was defined as the ratio of F50 (clonal expansion) to E x V (chaos), calculated using BLOSUM62-based TCRdist between CDR3 peptides within each V-J. Welch's t-statistics and random forest reduced 500 to 550 V-J features to fewer than 15, which were used in a naive Bayes classifier (R e1071). TCRdb itself trimmed the public reads at Q25 with fastp, ran MiXCR and retained productive beta chains. Every CDR3 protein is listed once, alongside the most common genes and DNA of its rows. These V and J calls rely on TCRdb rather than the paper's analysis. For this sample the table gives around 600,000 distinct CDR3 sequences, of which 14% were detected only once. The ten biggest clones cover more than 6% of the sample.

The CDR3 spans 15 residues, from the cysteine through the phenylalanine. Solely the CDR3 DNA is kept, with 45 bases framed from the first base. V loses 5 bases of germline sequence and J loses 7 bases, and the interval between the two ends is 18 bases. CDR1 and CDR2 are read off the germline V gene as SGHVS and FQNEAQ. Regarding this clonotype: It has no known antigen specificity. There are no base qualities to consult, and no much larger clone falls within one base.

Moderately to severely active disease, a Clinical Activity Score of at least 3, a NOSPECS grade of at least 4, and a duration under 3 months were present in ophthalmopathy patients. The study excluded patients with uncontrolled infections, other autoimmune diseases, pregnancy or lactation. Diagnoses were established on the basis of clinical symptoms, serum thyroxine and TRAb, thyroid ultrasound, and orbital computed tomography. PBMCs were separated from approximately 9.9 ml of fresh peripheral blood using Ficoll-Paque density gradient centrifugation. Total RNA was extracted using Trizol reagent, and RNA quality was assessed on an Agilent 2100 Bioanalyzer.

Here the chain combines TRBV7-8 and TRBJ2-1, with TRBD1 tentatively as D gene (6 bases match). Specimen: blood. The sequence derives from a woman between 18 and 29 years old with Graves' ophthalmopathy. The CDR3 protein: CASSPDRRDGNEQFF. In nucleotides, the sequence is TGTGCCAGCAGCCCGGACAGAAGAGATGGAAATGAGCAGTTCTTC.